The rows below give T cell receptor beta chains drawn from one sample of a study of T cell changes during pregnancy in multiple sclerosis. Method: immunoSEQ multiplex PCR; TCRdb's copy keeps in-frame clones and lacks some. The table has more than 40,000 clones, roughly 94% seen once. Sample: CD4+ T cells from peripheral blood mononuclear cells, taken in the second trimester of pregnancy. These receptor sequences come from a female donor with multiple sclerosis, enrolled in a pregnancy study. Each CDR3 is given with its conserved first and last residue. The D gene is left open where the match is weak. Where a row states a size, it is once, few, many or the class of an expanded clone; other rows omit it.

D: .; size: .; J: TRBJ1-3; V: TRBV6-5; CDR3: CASGEGGPGNTIYF; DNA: TGTGCCAGCGGAGAGGGAGGCCCTGGAAACACCATATATTTT
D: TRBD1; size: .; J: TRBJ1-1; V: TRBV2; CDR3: CTPGQGTEAFF; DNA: TGTACCCCGGGACAGGGCACTGAAGCTTTCTTT
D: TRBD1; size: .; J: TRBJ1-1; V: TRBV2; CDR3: CASRLQGNRNTEAFF; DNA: TGTGCCAGCAGATTACAGGGGAATAGGAACACTGAAGCTTTCTTT
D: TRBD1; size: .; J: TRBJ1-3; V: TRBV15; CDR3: CATSGRQGNLSGNTIYF; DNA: TGTGCCACCAGCGGTCGACAGGGGAACCTCTCTGGAAACACCATATATTTT
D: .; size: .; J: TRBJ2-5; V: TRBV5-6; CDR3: CASSFPVGETQYF; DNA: TGTGCCAGCAGCTTTCCCGTCGGAGAGACCCAGTACTTC
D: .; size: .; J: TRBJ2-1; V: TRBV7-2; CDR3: CASSLGGRMDEQFF; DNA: TGTGCCAGCAGCTTAGGGGGCCGAATGGATGAGCAGTTCTTC
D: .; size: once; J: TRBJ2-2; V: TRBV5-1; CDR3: CASRWAISGELFF; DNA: TGCGCCAGCAGGTGGGCAATTTCCGGGGAGCTGTTTTTT
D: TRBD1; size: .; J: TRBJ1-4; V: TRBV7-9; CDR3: CASSLPGQPAEKLFF; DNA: TGTGCCAGCAGCTTACCGGGACAGCCTGCTGAAAAACTGTTTTTT
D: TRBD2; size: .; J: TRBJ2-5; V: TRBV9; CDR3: CASTPNSGGVETQYF; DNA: TGTGCCAGCACCCCGAATAGCGGGGGGGTAGAGACCCAGTACTTC
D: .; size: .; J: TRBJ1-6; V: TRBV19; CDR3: CASSMRGGLGNSPLHF; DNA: TGTGCCAGTAGTATGAGAGGGGGTCTAGGAAATTCACCCCTCCACTTT
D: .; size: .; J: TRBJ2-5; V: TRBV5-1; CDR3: CASSLGRGLETQYF; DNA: TGCGCCAGCAGCTTGGGCAGGGGTTTAGAGACCCAGTACTTC
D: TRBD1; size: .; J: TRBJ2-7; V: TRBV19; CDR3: CASSTHGTGAEQYF; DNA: TGTGCCAGTAGTACACACGGGACAGGGGCCGAGCAGTACTTC
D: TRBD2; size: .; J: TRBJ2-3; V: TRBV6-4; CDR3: CASSDSSGGPDTQYF; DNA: TGTGCCAGCAGTGACTCTAGCGGGGGGCCAGATACGCAGTATTTT
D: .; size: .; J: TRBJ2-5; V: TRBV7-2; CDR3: CASSLVRGSETQYF; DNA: TGTGCCAGCAGCTTAGTCAGGGGCTCAGAGACCCAGTACTTC
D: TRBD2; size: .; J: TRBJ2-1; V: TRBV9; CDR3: CASSATSGGYNEQFF; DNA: TGTGCCAGCAGCGCGACTAGCGGGGGGTACAATGAGCAGTTCTTC
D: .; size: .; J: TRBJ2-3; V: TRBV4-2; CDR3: CASGVAAGDTQYF; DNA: TGTGCCAGCGGGGTAGCGGCGGGAGATACGCAGTATTTT
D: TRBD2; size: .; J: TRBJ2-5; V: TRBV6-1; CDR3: CASSERTSGGAFKTQYF; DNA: TGTGCCAGCAGTGAACGGACTAGCGGGGGGGCGTTCAAGACCCAGTACTTC
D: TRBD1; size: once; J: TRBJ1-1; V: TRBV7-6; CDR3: CASSFGQANTEAFF; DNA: TGTGCCAGCAGTTTTGGACAGGCAAACACTGAAGCTTTCTTT
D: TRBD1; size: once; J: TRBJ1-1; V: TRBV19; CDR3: CASSIKRTGPHGTEAFF; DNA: TGTGCCAGTAGTATTAAAAGGACAGGGCCTCACGGAACTGAAGCTTTCTTT
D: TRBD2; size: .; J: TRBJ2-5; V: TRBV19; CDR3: CATKSPGRETQYF; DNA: TGTGCCACCAAGTCGCCCGGGAGGGAGACCCAGTACTTC
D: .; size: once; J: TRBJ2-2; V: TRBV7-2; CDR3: CASSLAQYTGELFF; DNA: TGTGCCAGCAGCTTAGCCCAGTACACCGGGGAGCTGTTTTTT
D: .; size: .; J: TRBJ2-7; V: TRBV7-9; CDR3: CASSPDSLGEQYF; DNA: TGTGCCAGCAGCCCAGACAGTTTAGGCGAGCAGTACTTC
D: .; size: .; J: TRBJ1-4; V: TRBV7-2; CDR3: CASSPKIPRGGEKLFF; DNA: TGTGCCAGCAGCCCCAAGATCCCCAGGGGCGGTGAAAAACTGTTTTTT
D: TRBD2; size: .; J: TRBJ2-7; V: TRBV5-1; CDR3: CASSPEPTAGGLHYEQYF; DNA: TGCGCCAGCAGCCCAGAACCGACAGCGGGGGGGTTGCACTACGAGCAGTACTTC
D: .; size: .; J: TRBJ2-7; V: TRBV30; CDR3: CAWRAGDWGYEQYF; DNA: TGTGCCTGGAGAGCCGGGGACTGGGGCTACGAGCAGTACTTC
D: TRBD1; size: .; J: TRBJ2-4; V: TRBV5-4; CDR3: CASSGQGVAKNIQYF; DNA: TGTGCCAGCAGCGGACAGGGGGTGGCCAAAAACATTCAGTACTTC
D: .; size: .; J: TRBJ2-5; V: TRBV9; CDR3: CASSARLGWQETQYF; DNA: TGTGCCAGCAGCGCCCGACTAGGTTGGCAAGAGACCCAGTACTTC
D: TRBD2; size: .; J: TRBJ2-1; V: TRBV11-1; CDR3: CASSVSPGGSYNEQFF; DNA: TGTGCCAGCAGCGTTAGTCCGGGGGGCTCCTACAATGAGCAGTTCTTC
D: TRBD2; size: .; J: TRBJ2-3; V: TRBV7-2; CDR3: CASMLGAGEGTQYF; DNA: TGTGCCAGCATGCTAGGAGCGGGGGAAGGTACGCAGTATTTT
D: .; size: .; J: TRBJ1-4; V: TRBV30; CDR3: CAWSGGVGKLFF; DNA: TGTGCCTGGAGTGGGGGGGTGGGAAAACTGTTTTTT
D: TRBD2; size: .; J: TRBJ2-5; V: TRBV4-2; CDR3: CASSQGRTSGEKETQYF; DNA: TGTGCCAGCAGCCAGGGCAGGACTAGCGGGGAGAAAGAGACCCAGTACTTC
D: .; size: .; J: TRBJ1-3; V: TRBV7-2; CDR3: CASSSQQPPGNTIYF; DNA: TGTGCCAGCAGCTCCCAACAGCCACCTGGAAACACCATATATTTT
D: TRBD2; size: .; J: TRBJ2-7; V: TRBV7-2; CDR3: CASSLNLGGGTHEQYF; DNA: TGTGCCAGCAGCCTCAACCTTGGCGGGGGTACCCACGAGCAGTACTTC
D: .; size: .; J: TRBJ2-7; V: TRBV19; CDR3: CASSATMTYEQYF; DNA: TGTGCCAGTAGTGCCACAATGACCTACGAGCAGTACTTC
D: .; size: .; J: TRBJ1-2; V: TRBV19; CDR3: CASTRPGLPNYGYTF; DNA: TGTGCCAGTACGAGGCCAGGGTTGCCTAACTATGGCTACACCTTC
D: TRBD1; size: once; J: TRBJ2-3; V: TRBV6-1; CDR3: CASLSRGQDTDTQYF; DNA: TGTGCCAGCCTCTCCCGGGGACAGGACACAGATACGCAGTATTTT
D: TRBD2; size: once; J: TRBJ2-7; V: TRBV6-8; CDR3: CASVPGGGRIYEQYF; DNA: TGTGCCAGCGTCCCCGGGGGGGGGCGCATCTACGAGCAGTACTTC
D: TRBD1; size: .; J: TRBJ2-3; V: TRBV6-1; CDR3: CASTGQVQDTQYF; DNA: TGTGCCAGCACGGGACAGGTGCAGGATACGCAGTATTTT
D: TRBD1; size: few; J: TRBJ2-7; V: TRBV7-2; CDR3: CASSRRDRSSYEQYF; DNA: TGTGCCAGCAGCCGCCGGGACAGGAGCTCCTACGAGCAGTACTTC
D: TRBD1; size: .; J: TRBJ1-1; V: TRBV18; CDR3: CASSLGQGGNTEAFF; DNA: TGTGCCAGCTCACTTGGACAGGGGGGGAACACTGAAGCTTTCTTT
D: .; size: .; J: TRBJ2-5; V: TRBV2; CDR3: CASSEGGPIQETQYF; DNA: TGTGCCAGCAGTGAAGGGGGGCCGATCCAAGAGACCCAGTACTTC
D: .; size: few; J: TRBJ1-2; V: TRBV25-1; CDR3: CASSEIGLGDGYTF; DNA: TGTGCCAGCAGTGAAATAGGGCTAGGGGATGGCTACACCTTC
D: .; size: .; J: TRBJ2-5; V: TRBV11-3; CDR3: CASSPGPRQAKETQYF; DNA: TGTGCCAGCAGCCCAGGACCTAGACAGGCCAAAGAGACCCAGTACTTC
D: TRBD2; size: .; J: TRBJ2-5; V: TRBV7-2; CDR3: CASSLRLAGGETQYF; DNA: TGTGCCAGCAGCTTAAGGCTAGCGGGGGGTGAGACCCAGTACTTC
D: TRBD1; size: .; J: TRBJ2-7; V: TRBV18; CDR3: CASSPKTGGDYEQYF; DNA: TGTGCCAGCTCGCCCAAGACAGGGGGGGACTACGAGCAGTACTTC
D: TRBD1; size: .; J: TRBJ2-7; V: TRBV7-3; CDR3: CASSWDRDSEQYF; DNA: TGTGCCAGCAGCTGGGACAGGGACAGCGAGCAGTACTTC
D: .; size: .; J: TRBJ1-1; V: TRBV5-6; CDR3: CASSLRRPNTEAFF; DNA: TGTGCCAGCAGCTTGAGGCGGCCGAACACTGAAGCTTTCTTT
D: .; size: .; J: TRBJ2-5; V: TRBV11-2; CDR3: CASSLAGVQETQYF; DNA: TGTGCCAGCAGCTTAGCGGGGGTTCAAGAGACCCAGTACTTC
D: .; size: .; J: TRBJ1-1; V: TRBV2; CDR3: CASSERQNTEAFF; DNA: TGTGCCAGCAGTGAGAGGCAGAACACTGAAGCTTTCTTT
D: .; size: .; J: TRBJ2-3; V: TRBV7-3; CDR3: CASSLKGGPTDTQYF; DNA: TGTGCCAGCAGCTTAAAAGGGGGTCCCACAGATACGCAGTATTTT
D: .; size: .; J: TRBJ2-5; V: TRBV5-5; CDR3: CASSVANQETQYF; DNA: TGTGCCAGCAGCGTAGCAAACCAAGAGACCCAGTACTTC
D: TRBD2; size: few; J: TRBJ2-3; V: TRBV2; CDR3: CASSEQRGGTDTQYF; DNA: TGTGCCAGCAGTGAACAGCGGGGGGGCACAGATACGCAGTATTTT
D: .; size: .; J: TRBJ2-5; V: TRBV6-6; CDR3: CASTNPTLNQETQYF; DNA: TGTGCCAGCACCAACCCGACTTTGAATCAAGAGACCCAGTACTTC
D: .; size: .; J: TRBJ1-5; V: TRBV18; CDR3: CASSPTGGQPQHF; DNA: TGTGCCAGCTCACCGACCGGGGGGCAGCCCCAGCATTTT
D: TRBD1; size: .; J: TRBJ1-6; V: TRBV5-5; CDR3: CASSFRTGNSPLHF; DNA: TGTGCCAGCAGCTTCAGGACAGGGAACTCACCCCTCCACTTT